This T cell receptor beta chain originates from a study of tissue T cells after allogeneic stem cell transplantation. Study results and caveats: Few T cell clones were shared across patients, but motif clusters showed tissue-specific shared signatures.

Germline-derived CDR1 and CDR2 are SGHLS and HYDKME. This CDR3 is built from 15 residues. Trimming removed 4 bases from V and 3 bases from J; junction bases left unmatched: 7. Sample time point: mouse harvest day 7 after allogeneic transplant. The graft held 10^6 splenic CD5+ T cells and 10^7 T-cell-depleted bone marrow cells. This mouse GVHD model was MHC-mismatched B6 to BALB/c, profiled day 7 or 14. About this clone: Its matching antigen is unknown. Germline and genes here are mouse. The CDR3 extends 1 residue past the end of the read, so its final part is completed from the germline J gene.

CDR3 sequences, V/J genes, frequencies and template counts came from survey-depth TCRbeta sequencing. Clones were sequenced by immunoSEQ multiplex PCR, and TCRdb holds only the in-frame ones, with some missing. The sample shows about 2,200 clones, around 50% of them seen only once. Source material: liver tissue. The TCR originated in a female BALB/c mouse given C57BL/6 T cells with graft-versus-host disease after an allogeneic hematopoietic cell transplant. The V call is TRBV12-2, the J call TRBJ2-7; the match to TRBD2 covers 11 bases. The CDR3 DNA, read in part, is TGTGCCAGCTCCCATCCGGGACTGGGGGTCTATGAACAGTAC. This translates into CASSHPGLGVYEQY. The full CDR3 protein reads CASSHPGLGVYEQYF.